This TCR beta chain appears in the sequencing data of a study of T cell responses to AZD1222 COVID-19 vaccine. This clone has a single count. Sequencing was performed with immunoSEQ multiplex PCR; in TCRdb, only in-frame clones are kept and a portion is missing. The sample includes roughly 140,000 clones, roughly 92% of them seen just once. Germline lookup yields CDR1 LNHDA and CDR2 SQIVND (reference sequence). V shed 0 bases and J 7 bases; nucleotides not matched to a gene: 11. The CDR3 length is 19 residues. This clonotype was obtained from an adult in good health. The chain uses TRBV19 and TRBJ2-2; 13 bases fit TRBD2. Sequences were derived from peripheral blood, sampled on day 0 of AZD1222 vaccination. The CDR3 nucleotides are TGTGCCAGTAGTATAGAGGGGTTAGGACTAGCGGGAGAGGACGGGGAGCTGTTTTTT. Its translation is CASSIEGLGLAGEDGELFF.